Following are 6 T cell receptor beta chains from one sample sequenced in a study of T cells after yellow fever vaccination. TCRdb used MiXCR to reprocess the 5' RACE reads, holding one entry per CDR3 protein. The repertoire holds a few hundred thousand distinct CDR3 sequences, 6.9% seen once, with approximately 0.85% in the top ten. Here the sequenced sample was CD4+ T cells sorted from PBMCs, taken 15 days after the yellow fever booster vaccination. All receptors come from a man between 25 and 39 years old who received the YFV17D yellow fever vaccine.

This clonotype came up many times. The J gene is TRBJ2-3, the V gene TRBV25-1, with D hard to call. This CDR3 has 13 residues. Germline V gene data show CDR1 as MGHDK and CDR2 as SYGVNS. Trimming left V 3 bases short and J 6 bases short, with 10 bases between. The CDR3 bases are TGTGCCAGCAGTGATAGAACCAGGGATACGCAGTATTTT. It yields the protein CASSDRTRDTQYF.

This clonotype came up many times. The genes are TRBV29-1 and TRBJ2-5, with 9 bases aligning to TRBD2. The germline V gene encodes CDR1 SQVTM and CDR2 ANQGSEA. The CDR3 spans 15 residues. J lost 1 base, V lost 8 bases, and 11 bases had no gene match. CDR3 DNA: TGCAGCCTTAAACCCGGGACTAGCAGCCAAGAGACCCAGTACTTC. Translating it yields CSLKPGTSSQETQYF.

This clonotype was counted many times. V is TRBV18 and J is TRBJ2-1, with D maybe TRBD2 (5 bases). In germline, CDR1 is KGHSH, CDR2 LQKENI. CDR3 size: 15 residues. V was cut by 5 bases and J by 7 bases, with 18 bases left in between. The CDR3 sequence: CASSTTRGSRNEQFF. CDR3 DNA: TGTGCCAGCTCAACTACTAGAGGGAGCAGAAATGAGCAGTTCTTC.

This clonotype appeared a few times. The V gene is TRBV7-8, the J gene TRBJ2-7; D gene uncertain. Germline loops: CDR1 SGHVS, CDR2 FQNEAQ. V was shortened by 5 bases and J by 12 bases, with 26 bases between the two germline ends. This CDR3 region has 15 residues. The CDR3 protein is CASSRRAPDPLDLYF. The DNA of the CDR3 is TGTGCCAGCAGCCGACGGGCACCGGATCCGTTAGATTTGTACTTC.

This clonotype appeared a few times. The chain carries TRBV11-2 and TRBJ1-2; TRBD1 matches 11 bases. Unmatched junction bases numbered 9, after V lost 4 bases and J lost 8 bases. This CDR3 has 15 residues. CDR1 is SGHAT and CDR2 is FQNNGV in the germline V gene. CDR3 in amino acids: CASSSGQGASRGYTF. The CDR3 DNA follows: TGTGCCAGCAGCTCCGGACAGGGGGCCTCCCGGGGCTACACCTTC.

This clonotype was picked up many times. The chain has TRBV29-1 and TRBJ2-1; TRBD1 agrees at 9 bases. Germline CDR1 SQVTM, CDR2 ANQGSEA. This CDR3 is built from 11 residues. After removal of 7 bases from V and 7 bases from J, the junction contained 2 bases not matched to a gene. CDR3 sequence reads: CSAGQGNEQFF. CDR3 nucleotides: TGCAGCGCTGGACAGGGGAATGAGCAGTTCTTC.